What follows describes a single T cell receptor (beta chain). The antigen is not known. Specified treatment: some 19 received Ad26.COV2.S at low or high dose, single or two shots; about 5 received placebo; per-sample allocation not given. Sampling occurred on day 63 after the first vaccine or placebo injection. Vaccination employed an Ad26 vector expressing the Wuhan-strain SARS-CoV-2 spike. These data come from a study of Ad26.COV2.S vaccination and SARS-CoV-2 variants. Study-wide context: Participant was drawn from the COV1001 Ad26.COV2.S trial arm. The authors gave Ad26.COV2.S intramuscularly, either once or twice 56 days apart.

The germline V gene encodes CDR1 SGHRS and CDR2 YFSETQ. This CDR3 spans 14 amino acids. Trimming stripped 4 bases from V and 1 base from J, with 11 bases between. Study findings and constraints: Substantial response breadth was reportedly seen for spike-specific CD8+ and CD4+ T cells after vaccination.

Using immunoSEQ multiplex PCR, the repertoire was profiled, and TCRdb retains in-frame clones only, with some absent. The sample lists around 250,000 clones, around 85% occurring once. Sequences were derived from peripheral blood, sampled in a trial of Ad26.COV2.S vaccine versus placebo. The clonotype was recovered from a person aged 18 to 65 who received the Ad26.COV2.S COVID-19 vaccine or a placebo. The chain is built from TRBV5-1 and TRBJ1-1, with D possibly matching TRBD1 (5 bases). CDR3 sequence: CASSLGHRNTEAFF. The CDR3 region has the DNA TGCGCCAGCAGCCTCGGACACCGGAACACTGAAGCTTTCTTT.